This entry describes one T cell receptor beta chain. Antigen specificity is unknown. The library came from three nested PCR rounds adapted from ARM-PCR protocols. One entry per CDR3 protein results from TCRdb running MiXCR on the multiplex PCR reads. The repertoire has 90,000 to 120,000 distinct CDR3 sequences, 65% of them found once; the top ten carry less than 20%. This sample's RNA came from whole unsorted tissue. The normal lung tissue was taken more than 3 cm from the tumor edge. Donors were chemotherapy-naive, newly diagnosed lung cancer surgical patients in China, August–late 2014. The data were taken from a study of tumor and adjacent non-tumor tissue in lung cancer. Whole-study findings and limits: Tumor tissue had significantly higher TCR diversity than normal lung.

Trimming shortened V by 1 base and J by 4 bases, and 13 bases separated the two germline ends. The V gene's germline CDR1 is SEHNR and CDR2 FQNEAQ (reference sequence). The CDR3 has 16 residues. The material sequenced was distant non-tumor lung tissue. The receptor was isolated from a man under 40 with non-small cell lung cancer. This chain connects TRBV7-9 to TRBJ1-4; maybe TRBD1 (5 bases). CDR3 loop: CASSLGEGRNNEKLFF. CDR3 bases: TGTGCCAGCAGCTTAGGAGAGGGGAGGAATAATGAAAAACTGTTTTTT.